This T cell receptor beta chain was recovered during a study of T-cell memory formation after mild COVID-19. TCRdb fed the 5' RACE reads into MiXCR, producing one record per CDR3 protein. The sample has more than 250,000 distinct CDR3 sequences, approximately 15% seen once. The sequencing sample was made of PBMCs or a T cell subset sorted from them (not recorded which). The origin of this receptor is a young man who had mild COVID-19 (a few samples of this study predate the infection). Cell type and time point are not known.

CDR3 coding DNA: TGCAGTGCTCTCCGAGACGGGGGCGGCACAGATACGCAGTATTTT. Amino acid sequence: CSALRDGGGTDTQYF. This chain joins TRBV20-1 and TRBJ2-3; D may match TRBD1 or TRBD2 (6 bases each). Trimming stripped 5 bases from V and 1 base from J, with 16 bases between. CDR3 length: 15 amino acids. Germline V lookup: CDR1 DFQATT, CDR2 SNEGSKA (reference sequence).